This T cell receptor (beta chain) is from a study of molecular identifiers for immune sequencing clone quantification. About the study: Split five ways in replicates, RNA from approximately 20,000 or 98,000 naive CD8 cells had four portions sequenced. Overall study findings and caveats: Beyond 20 RNA copies, clones held over 97% of effector molecules, compared with under 1% in naive cells.

TCRdb recomputed calls from the PCR reads with MiXCR, one row per CDR3 protein. The sample records 90,000 or so distinct CDR3 sequences, roughly a fifth being singletons. CDR3 length: 13 residues. Per germline, CDR1 SNHLY and CDR2 FYNNEI. Trimming stripped 3 bases from V and 4 bases from J, with 10 bases between. This clonotype was recorded at least ten times. Its antigen is unknown. Sorting isolated naive CD8 T cells as CD8+CD4-CCR7+CD45RA+ events. This sequence originates from a human donor in good health. Some libraries in this study had Jurkat cell RNA spiked in. The J gene is TRBJ2-7, the V gene TRBV2; D tentatively reads TRBD1 or TRBD2 (5 bases each). Material for sequencing was naive CD8+ T cells from blood, with Jurkat cell RNA spiked in. Subset denoted: FACS-sorted CD8+CD4-CCR7+CD45RA+ naive T cells. CDR3 in amino acids: CASSDYGGYEQYF. CDR3 DNA: TGTGCCAGCAGTGACTATGGGGGATACGAGCAGTACTTC. Using reference TRBV2 and TRBJ2-7 for the parts outside the CDR3, the full variable domain is EPEVTQTPSHQVTQMGQEVILRCVPISNHLYFYWYRQILGQKVEFLVSFYNNEISEKSEIFDDQFSVERPDGSNFTLKIRSTKLEDSAMYFCASSDYGGYEQYFGPGTRLTVT.